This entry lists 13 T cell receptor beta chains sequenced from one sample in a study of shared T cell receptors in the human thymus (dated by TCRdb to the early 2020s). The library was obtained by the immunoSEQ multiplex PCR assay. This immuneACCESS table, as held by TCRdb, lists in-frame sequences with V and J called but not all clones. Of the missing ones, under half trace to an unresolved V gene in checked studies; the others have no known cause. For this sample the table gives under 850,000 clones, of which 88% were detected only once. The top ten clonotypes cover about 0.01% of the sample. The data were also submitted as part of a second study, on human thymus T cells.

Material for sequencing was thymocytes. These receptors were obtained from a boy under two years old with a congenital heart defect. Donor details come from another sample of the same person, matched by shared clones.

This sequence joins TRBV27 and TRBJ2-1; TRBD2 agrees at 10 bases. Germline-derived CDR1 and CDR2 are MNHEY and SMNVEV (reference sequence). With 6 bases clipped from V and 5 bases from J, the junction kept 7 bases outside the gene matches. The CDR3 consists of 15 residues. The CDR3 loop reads CASRPLGLADNEQFF. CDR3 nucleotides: TGTGCCAGCAGGCCCCTCGGACTAGCGGACAATGAGCAGTTCTTC.

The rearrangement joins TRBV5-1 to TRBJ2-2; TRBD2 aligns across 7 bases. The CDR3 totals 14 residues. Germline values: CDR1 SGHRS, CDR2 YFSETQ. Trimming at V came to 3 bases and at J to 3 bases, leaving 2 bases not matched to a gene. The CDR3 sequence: CASSWTSDTGELFF. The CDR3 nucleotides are TGCGCCAGCAGCTGGACTAGTGACACCGGGGAGCTGTTTTTT.

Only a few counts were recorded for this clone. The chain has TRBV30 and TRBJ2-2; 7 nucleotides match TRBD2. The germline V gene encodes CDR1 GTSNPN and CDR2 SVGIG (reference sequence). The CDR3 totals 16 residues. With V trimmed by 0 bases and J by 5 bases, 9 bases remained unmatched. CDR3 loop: CAWSVTGRPPTGELFF. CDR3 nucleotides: TGTGCCTGGAGTGTAACCGGGAGGCCCCCAACCGGGGAGCTGTTTTTT.

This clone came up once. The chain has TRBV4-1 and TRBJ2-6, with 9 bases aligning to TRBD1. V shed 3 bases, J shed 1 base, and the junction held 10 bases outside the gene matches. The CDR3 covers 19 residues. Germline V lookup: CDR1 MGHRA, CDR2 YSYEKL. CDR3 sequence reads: CASSHSGTGPGSGANVLTF. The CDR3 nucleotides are TGCGCCAGCAGCCATTCCGGGACAGGGCCGGGGTCTGGGGCCAACGTCCTGACTTTC.

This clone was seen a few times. CDR3 coding DNA: TGTGCCAGCTACGAGCGGGGGCCCATGAACACTGAAGCTTTCTTT. Protein product: CASYERGPMNTEAFF. The chain is built from TRBV6-5 and TRBJ1-1, with D tentatively TRBD1 (6 bases). CDR1 and CDR2 from the germline V gene are MNHEY and SVGAGI. Trimming cost V 8 bases and J 0 bases, with 16 bases left between them. The CDR3 has 15 residues.

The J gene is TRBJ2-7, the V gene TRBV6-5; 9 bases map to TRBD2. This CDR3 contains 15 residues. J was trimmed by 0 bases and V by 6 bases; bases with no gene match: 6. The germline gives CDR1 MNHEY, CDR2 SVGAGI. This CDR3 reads CASRRLAGSSYEQYF. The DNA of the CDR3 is TGTGCCAGCAGGAGGCTAGCGGGAAGCTCCTACGAGCAGTACTTC.

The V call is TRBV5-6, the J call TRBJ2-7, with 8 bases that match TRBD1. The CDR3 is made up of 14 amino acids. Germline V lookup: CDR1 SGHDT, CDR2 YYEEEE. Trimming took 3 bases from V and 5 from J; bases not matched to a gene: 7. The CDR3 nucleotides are TGTGCCAGCAGCTGTGGGACAGGCCCCAACGAGCAGTACTTC. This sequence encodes CASSCGTGPNEQYF.

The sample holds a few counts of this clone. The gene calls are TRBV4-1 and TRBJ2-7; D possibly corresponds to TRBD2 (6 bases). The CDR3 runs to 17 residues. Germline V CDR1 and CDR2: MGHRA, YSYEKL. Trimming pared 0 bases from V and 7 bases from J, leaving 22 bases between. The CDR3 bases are TGCGCCAGCAGCCAAGATCCCCTGACTAGATATGAGGGAGAGCAGTACTTC. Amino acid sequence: CASSQDPLTRYEGEQYF.

The CDR3 bases are TGTGCCAGCAGTTTAGGACTGGGCCAGTACTTC. The encoded protein is CASSLGLGQYF. The chain is built from TRBV28 and TRBJ2-5, with D tentatively TRBD2 (5 bases). V was trimmed by 2 bases and J by 10 bases, leaving 8 bases between them. The CDR3 length is 11 residues. Germline V gene sequence: CDR1 MDHEN, CDR2 SYDVKM.

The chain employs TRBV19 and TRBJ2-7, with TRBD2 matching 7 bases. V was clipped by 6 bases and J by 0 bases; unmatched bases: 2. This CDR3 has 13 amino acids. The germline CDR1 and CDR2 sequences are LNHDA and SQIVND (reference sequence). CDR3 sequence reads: CASRGGSSYEQYF. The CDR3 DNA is TGTGCCAGTAGGGGCGGGAGCTCCTACGAGCAGTACTTC.

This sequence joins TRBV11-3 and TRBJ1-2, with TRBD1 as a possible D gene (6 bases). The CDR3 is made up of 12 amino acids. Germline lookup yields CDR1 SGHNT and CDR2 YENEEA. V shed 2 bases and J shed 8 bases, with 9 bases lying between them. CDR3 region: CASSLRGGGYTF. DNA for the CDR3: TGTGCCAGCAGCTTAAGGGGGGGAGGCTACACCTTC.

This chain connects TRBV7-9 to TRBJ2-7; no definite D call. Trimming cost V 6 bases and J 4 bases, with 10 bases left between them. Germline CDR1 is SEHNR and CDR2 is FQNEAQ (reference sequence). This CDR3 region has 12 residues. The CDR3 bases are TGTGCCAGCAGTTCGGTCCGGTACGAGCAGTACTTC. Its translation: CASSSVRYEQYF.

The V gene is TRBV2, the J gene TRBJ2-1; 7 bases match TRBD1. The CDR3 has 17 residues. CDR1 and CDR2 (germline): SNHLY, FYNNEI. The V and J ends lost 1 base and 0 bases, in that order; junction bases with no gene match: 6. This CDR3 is CASSEEGGPSSYNEQFF. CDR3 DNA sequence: TGTGCCAGCAGTGAAGAAGGGGGCCCCTCCTCCTACAATGAGCAGTTCTTC.